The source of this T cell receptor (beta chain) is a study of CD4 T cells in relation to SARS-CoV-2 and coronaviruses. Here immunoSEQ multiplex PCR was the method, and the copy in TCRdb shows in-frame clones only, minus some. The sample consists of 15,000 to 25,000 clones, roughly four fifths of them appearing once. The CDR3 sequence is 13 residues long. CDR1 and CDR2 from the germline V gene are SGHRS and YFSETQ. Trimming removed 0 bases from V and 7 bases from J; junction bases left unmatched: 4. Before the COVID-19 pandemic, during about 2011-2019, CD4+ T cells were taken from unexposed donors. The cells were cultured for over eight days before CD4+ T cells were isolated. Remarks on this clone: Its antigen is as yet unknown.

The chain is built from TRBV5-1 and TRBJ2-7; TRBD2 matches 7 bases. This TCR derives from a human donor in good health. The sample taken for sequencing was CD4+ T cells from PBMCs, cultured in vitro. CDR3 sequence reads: CASSLGGGGEQYF. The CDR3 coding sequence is TGCGCCAGCAGCTTGGGCGGGGGAGGAGAGCAGTACTTC.